The clone carrying this T cell receptor (beta chain) showed up just a few times. Its antigen is currently unknown. Scientists made TCR beta libraries using quantitative 5'-RACE with molecular barcodes. TCRdb redid the calling of the 5' RACE reads with MiXCR, one entry per CDR3 protein. This sample has a few hundred thousand distinct CDR3 sequences; about a sixth occur once, and the top ten carry around 32%. The data belong to a study of CD8 T cells in ankylosing spondylitis. The study, taken as a whole, reports: Past studies reported some motif variants in reactive arthritis synovial fluid and blood.

The sequence was collected from a male donor with ankylosing spondylitis or in good health (not recorded which). Input material: blood, either unsorted or a sorted T cell fraction (not recorded which).

CDR3 sequence reads: CASSPGTRATYEQYF. CDR3 sequence (DNA): TGTGCCAGCAGCCCAGGGACGCGCGCGACCTACGAGCAGTACTTC. This rearrangement joins TRBV3-1 to TRBJ2-7, with D perhaps matching TRBD1 or TRBD2 (5 bases each). Looked up from germline, CDR1 is LGHDT and CDR2 is YNNKEL (reference sequence). The length of the CDR3 is 15 residues. The ends were cut back, 4 bases at V and 2 bases at J, with 15 bases in the middle.